This TCR beta chain was identified during a study of molecular identifiers for immune sequencing clone quantification. Findings and caveats of the study: Clones exceeding 20 RNA copies carried over 98% of effector molecules but under 1% of naive-cell molecules. Barcodes shared by identical TCR molecules could lead to underestimated sizes of highly expanded clones.

On this clonotype: Its antigen is unknown.

TCRdb passed the PCR reads through MiXCR, listing each CDR3 protein once. The sample has 350,000 or so distinct CDR3 sequences, 20% to 25% seen once. The CDR3 length is 15 residues. V dropped 6 bases and J dropped 0; count of bases not matched to a gene: 4. Germline-derived CDR1 and CDR2 are DFQATT and SNEGSKA (reference sequence). The chain joins TRBV20-1 to TRBJ1-4; 10 bases align to TRBD1. The sequence was collected from a human donor in good health. Some libraries in this study had Jurkat cell RNA spiked in. Specimen: naive CD8+ T cells from blood, with Jurkat cell RNA spiked in. Subset reported: FACS-sorted CD8+CD4-CCR7+CD45RA+ naive T cells. DNA for the CDR3: TGCAGTGCGAAGGACAGGGGGTCAACTAATGAAAAACTGTTTTTT. Protein product: CSAKDRGSTNEKLFF.